The clone carrying this T cell receptor (beta chain) has ten or more counts. As yet, its antigen is unknown. Germline CDR1 reads SGHDN; CDR2 reads FVKESK. CDR3 length: 13 amino acids. The germline V and J ends were trimmed by 1 base and 4 bases, with 7 bases remaining between them. The data belong to a study of blood T cells in healthy people across ages. Findings and caveats of the study: Naive CD4+ cell counts and diversity both ran higher in long-lived than in aged donors. TCR beta diversity, measured per million T cells, fell in a roughly linear way with age.

Primed by a sample-barcoded 5' primer and a J-beta primer mix, a second PCR proceeded for 7 to 11 cycles. Each CDR3 protein is one row after TCRdb ran MiXCR on the 5' RACE reads. The table shows about 1 million distinct CDR3 sequences, with under 30% occurring only once. Total RNA was extracted at no less than 5 micrograms per sample. The same data also contributed to another study, on T cells of mothers and their children.

This TCR derives from a girl aged 2 to 10 in good health. The sample consisted of blood. The genes are TRBV14 and TRBJ1-2; a possible D gene is TRBD1 (6 bases). The CDR3 DNA is TGTGCCAGCAGCCAAGGGACAGCCTATGGCTACACCTTC. It specifies CASSQGTAYGYTF.